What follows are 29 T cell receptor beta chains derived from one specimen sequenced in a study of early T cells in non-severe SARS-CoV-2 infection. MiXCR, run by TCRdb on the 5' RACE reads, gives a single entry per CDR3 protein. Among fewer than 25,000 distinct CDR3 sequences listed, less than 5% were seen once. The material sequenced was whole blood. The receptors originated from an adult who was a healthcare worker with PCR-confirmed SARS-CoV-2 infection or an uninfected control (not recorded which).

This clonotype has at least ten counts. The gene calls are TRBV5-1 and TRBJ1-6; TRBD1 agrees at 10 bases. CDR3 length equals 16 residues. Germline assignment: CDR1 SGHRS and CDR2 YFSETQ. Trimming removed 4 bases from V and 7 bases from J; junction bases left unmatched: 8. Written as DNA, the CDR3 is TGCGCCAGCAGCGAACAGGGACAGGGGAAAAATTCACCCCTCCACTTT. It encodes CASSEQGQGKNSPLHF.

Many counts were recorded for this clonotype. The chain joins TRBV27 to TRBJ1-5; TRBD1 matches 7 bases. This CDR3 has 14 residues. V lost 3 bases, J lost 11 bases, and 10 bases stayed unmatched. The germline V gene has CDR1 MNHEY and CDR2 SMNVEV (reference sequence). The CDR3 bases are TGTGCCAGCAGTTTTCTCAGGGATGGACAGGCCCAGCATTTT. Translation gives CASSFLRDGQAQHF.

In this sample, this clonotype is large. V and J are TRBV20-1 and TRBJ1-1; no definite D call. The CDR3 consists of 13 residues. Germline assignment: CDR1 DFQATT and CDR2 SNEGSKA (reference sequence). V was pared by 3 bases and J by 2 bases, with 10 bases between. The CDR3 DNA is TGCAGTGCTAGGTTATTCTCTAACACTGAAGCTTTCTTT. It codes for CSARLFSNTEAFF.

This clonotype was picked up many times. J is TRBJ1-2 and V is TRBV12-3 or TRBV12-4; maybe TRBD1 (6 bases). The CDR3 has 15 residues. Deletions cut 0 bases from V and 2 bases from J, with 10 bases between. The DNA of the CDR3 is TGTGCCAGCAGTTTAGCTGGGACATCCAACTATGGCTACACCTTC. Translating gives CASSLAGTSNYGYTF.

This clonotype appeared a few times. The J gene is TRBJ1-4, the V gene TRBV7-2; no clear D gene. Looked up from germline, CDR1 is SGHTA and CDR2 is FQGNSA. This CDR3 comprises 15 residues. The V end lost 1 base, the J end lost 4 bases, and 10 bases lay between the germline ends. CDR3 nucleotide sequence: TGTGCCAGCAGCTTAGATCGGGGAAGTAATGAAAAACTGTTTTTT. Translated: CASSLDRGSNEKLFF.

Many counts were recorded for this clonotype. For the CDR3, the DNA is TGTGCCAGCAGTGCCCCAGGCAGGGTTGCTGGAAACACCATATATTTT. It yields the protein CASSAPGRVAGNTIYF. The chain carries TRBV25-1 and TRBJ1-3, with a tentative D call TRBD1 (5 bases). CDR3 length equals 16 residues. CDR1 is MGHDK and CDR2 is SYGVNS in the germline V gene. Trimming took off 4 bases at V and 2 bases at J, with 15 bases between the two ends.

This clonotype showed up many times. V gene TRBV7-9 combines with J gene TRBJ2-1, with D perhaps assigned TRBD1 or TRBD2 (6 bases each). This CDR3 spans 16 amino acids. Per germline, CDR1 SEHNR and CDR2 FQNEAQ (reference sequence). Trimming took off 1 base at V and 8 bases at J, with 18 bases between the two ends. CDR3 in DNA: TGTGCCAGCAGCTTAGGTGGGGGGCAGGCCCAGCATGAGCAGTTCTTC. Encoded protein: CASSLGGGQAQHEQFF.

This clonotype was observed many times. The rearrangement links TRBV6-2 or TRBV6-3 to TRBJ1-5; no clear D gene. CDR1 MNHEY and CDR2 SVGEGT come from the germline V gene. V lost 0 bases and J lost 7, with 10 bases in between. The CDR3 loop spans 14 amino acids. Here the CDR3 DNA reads TGTGCCAGCAGTTACTCGAGTTTGGGGCAGCCCCAGCATTTT. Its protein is CASSYSSLGQPQHF.

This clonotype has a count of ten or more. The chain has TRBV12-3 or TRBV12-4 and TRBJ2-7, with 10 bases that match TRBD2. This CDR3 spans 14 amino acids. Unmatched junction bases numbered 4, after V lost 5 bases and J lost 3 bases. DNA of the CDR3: TGTGCCAGCAGTAGTAGCGGGGGGAGCTACGAGCAGTACTTC. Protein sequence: CASSSSGGSYEQYF.

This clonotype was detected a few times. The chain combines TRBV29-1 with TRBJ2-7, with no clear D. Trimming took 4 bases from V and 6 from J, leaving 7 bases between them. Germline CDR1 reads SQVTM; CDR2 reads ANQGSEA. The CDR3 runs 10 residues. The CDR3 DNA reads TGCAGCGTTGCTACAACCGAGCAGTACTTC. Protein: CSVATTEQYF.

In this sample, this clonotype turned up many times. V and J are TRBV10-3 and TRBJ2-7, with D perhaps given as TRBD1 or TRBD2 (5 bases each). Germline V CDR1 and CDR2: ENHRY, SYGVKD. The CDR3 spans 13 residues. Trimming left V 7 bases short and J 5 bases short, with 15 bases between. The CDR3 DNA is TGTGCCATCAATACGGGGCCTAGGGACGAGCAGTACTTC. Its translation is CAINTGPRDEQYF.

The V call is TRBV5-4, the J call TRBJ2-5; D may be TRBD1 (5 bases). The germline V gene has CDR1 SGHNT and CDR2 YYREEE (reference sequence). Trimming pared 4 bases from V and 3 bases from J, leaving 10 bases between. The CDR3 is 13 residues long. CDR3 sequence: CASSLAREETQYF. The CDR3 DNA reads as TGTGCCAGCAGCCTTGCCAGGGAAGAGACCCAGTACTTC. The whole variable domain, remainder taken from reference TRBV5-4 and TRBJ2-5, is ETGVTQSPTHLIKTRGQQVTLRCSSQSGHNTVSWYQQALGQGPQFIFQYYREEENGRGNFPPRFSGLQFPNYSSELNVNALELDDSALYLCASSLAREETQYFGPGTRLLVL.

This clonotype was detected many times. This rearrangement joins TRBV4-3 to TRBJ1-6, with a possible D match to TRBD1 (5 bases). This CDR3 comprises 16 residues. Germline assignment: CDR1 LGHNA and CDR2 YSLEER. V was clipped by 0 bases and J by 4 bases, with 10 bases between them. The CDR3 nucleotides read TGCGCCAGCAGCCAAGATTGGGACTTTTATAATTCACCCCTCCACTTT. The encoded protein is CASSQDWDFYNSPLHF.

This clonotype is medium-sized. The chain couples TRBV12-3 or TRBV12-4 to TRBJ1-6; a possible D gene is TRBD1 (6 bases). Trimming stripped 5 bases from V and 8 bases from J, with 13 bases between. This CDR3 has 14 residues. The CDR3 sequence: CASSPTGRDSPLHF. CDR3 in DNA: TGTGCCAGCAGTCCGACAGGTCGGGATTCACCCCTCCACTTT.

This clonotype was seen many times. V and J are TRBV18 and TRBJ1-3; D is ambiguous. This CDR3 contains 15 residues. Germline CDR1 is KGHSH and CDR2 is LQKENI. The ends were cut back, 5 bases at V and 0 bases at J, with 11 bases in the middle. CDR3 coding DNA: TGTGCCAGCTCATTTAGTGGGAGCTCTGGAAACACCATATATTTT. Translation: CASSFSGSSGNTIYF.

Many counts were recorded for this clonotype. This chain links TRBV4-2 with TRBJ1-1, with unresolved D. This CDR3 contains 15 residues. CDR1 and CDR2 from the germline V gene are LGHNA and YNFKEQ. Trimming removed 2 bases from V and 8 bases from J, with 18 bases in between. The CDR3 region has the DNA TGTGCCAGCAGCCAAATTTCTGTGGCGGGGTTGGAAGCTTTCTTT. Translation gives CASSQISVAGLEAFF.

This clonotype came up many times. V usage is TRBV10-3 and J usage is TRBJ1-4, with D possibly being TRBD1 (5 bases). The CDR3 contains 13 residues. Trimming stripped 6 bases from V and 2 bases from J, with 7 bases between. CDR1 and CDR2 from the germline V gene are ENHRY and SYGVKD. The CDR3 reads CAIRGVTNEKLFF. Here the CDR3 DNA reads TGTGCCATCAGGGGGGTCACTAATGAAAAACTGTTTTTT.

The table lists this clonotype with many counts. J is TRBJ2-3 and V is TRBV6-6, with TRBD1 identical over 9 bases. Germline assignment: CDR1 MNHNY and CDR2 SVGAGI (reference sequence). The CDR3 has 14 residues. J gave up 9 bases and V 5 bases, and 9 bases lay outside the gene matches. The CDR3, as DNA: TGTGCCAGCAGTCACGGACAGGGGAGGGAGACGCAGTATTTT. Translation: CASSHGQGRETQYF.

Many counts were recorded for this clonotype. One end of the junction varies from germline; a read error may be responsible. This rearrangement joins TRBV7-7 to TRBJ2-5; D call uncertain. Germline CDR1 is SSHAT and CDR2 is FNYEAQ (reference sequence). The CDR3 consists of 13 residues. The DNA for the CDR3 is TGTGCTAGCAGCTTAGACAAGCAAGAGACCCAGTACTTC. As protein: CASSLDKQETQYF.

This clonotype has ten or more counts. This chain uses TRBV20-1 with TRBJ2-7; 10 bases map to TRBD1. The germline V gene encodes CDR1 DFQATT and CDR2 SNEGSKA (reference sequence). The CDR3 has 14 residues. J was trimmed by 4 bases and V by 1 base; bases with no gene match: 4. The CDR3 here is CSARGDRGRYEQYF. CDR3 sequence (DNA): TGCAGTGCTAGAGGTGACAGGGGGCGATACGAGCAGTACTTC.

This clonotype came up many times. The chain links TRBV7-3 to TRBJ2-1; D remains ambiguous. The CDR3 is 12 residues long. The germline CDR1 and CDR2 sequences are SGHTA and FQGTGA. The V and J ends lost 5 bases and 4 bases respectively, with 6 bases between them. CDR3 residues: CASSEAYNEQFF. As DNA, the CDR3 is TGTGCCAGCAGCGAGGCTTACAATGAGCAGTTCTTC.

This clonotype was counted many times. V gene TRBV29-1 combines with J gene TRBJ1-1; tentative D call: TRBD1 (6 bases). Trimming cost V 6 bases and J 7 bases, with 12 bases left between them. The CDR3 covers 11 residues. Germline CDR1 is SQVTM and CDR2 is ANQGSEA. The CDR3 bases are TGCAGCGTCGGAAGGGGGGGTGAAGCTTTCTTT. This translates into CSVGRGGEAFF.

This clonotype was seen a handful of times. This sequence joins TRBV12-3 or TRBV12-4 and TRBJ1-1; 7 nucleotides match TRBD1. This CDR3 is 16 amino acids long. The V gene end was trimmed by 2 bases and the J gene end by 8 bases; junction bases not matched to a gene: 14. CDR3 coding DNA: TGTGCCAGCAGTTTACCTACCTATCAGGGACAGAGAGAAGCTTTCTTT. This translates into CASSLPTYQGQREAFF.

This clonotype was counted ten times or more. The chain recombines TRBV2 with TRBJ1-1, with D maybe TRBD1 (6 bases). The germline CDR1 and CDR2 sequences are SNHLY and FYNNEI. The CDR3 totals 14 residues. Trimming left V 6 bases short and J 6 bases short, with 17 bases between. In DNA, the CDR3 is TGTGCCAGCAGCCCTATCACCGGACAGCCTGAAGCTTTCTTT. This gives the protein CASSPITGQPEAFF.

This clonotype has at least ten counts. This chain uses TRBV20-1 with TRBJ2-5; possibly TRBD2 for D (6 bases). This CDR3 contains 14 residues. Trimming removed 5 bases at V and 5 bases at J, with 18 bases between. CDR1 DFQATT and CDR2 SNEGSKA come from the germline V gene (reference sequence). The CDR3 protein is CSAGGVPAAETQYF. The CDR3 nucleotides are TGCAGTGCTGGCGGGGTTCCAGCGGCGGAGACCCAGTACTTC.

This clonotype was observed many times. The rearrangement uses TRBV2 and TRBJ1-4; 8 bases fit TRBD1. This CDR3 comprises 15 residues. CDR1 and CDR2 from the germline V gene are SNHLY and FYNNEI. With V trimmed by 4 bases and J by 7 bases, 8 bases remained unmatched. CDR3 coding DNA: TGTGCCAGCAGTGCTCGGACAGGGTATCCTGAAAAACTGTTTTTT. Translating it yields CASSARTGYPEKLFF.

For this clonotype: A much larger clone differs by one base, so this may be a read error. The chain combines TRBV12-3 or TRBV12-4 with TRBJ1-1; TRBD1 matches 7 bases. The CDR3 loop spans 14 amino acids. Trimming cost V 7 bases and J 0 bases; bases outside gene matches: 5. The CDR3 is CASTLGQMNTEAFF. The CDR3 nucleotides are TGTGCCAGCACCCTGGGACAGATGAACACTGAAGCTTTCTTT.

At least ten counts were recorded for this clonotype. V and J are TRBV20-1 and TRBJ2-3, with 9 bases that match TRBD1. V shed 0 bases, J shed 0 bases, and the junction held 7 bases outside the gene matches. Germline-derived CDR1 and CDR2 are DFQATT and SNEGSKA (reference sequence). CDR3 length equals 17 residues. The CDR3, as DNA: TGCAGTGCTAGAGACGGGACAGGGAGGTCTAGCACAGATACGCAGTATTTT. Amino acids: CSARDGTGRSSTDTQYF.

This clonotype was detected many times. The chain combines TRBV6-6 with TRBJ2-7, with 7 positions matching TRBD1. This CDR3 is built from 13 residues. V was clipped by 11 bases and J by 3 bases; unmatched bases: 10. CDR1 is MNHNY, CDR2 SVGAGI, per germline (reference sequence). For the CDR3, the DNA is TGTGCCGGGTCTAAGGGGGCTCACTACGAGCAGTACTTC. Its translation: CAGSKGAHYEQYF.